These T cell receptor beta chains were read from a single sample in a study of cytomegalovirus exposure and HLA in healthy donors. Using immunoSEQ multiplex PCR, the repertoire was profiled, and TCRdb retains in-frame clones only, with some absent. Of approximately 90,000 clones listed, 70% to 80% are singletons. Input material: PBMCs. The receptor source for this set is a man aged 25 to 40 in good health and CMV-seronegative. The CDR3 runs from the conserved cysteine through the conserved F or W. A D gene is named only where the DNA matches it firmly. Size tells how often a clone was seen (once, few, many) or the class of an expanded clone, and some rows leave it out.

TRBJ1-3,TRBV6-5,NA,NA,CASSYSLDSGNTIYF,TGTGCCAGCAGTTACTCTCTGGACTCGGGAAACACCATATATTTT
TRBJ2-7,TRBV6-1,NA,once,CASSEAKLYEQYF,TGTGCCAGCAGTGAAGCTAAACTCTACGAGCAGTACTTC
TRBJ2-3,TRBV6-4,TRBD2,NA,CASSDGTSGTDTQYF,TGTGCCAGCAGTGACGGGACTAGCGGGACAGATACGCAGTATTTT
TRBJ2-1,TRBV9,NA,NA,CASSAPDRDNEQFF,TGTGCCAGCAGCGCCCCAGACCGGGACAATGAGCAGTTCTTC
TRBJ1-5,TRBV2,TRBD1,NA,CASRLSTGAKGNQPQHF,TGTGCCAGCCGCCTTAGCACAGGGGCGAAAGGCAATCAGCCCCAGCATTTT
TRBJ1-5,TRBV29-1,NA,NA,CSVGQGSNGNQPQHF,TGCAGCGTTGGTCAGGGGAGTAATGGCAATCAGCCCCAGCATTTT
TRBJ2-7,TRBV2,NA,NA,CASSEAGRLGGEQYF,TGTGCCAGCAGTGAAGCGGGGCGGCTGGGCGGCGAGCAGTACTTC
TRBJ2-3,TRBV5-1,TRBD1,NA,CASSKRQGADTQYF,TGCGCCAGCAGCAAAAGACAGGGGGCAGATACGCAGTATTTT
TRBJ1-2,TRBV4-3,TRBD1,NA,CASSQAGQGIPNSYGYTF,TGCGCCAGCAGCCAAGCTGGACAGGGAATACCAAACTCCTATGGCTACACCTTC
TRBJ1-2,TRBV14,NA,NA,CASSQVGLGRLGSYGYTF,TGTGCCAGCAGCCAAGTTGGGCTGGGCAGATTGGGCTCCTATGGCTACACCTTC
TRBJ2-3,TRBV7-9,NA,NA,CASSLTRVSPDTQYF,TGTGCCAGCAGTCTAACTAGGGTGTCTCCAGATACGCAGTATTTT
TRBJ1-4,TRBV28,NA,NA,CASSGGVVEKLFF,TGTGCCAGCAGTGGGGGGGTCGTTGAAAAACTGTTTTTT
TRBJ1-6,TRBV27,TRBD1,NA,CASSSGTGAAGSNSPLHF,TGTGCCAGCAGTTCCGGGACAGGGGCTGCAGGGAGCAATTCACCCCTCCACTTT
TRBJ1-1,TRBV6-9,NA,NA,CASNPPTINRMNTEAFF,TGTGCCAGCAATCCCCCCACGATAAACAGGATGAACACTGAAGCTTTCTTT
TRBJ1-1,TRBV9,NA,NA,CASSVVAQTTEAFF,TGTGCCAGCAGCGTAGTCGCACAGACAACTGAAGCTTTCTTT
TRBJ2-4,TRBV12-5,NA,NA,CASGLVVSQTIKNIQYF,TGTGCTAGTGGTTTGGTAGTCTCTCAGACAATTAAAAACATTCAGTACTTC
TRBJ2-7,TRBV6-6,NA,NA,CASSPIEVSYEQYF,TGTGCCAGCAGCCCGATCGAGGTATCCTACGAGCAGTACTTC
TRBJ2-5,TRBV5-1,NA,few,CASSGLEGETQYF,TGCGCCAGCAGCGGCCTGGAGGGTGAGACCCAGTACTTC
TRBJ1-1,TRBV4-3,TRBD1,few,CASSQDGAGGTEAFF,TGCGCCAGCAGCCAAGATGGGGCAGGGGGCACTGAAGCTTTCTTT
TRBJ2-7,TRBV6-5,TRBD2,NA,CASRRLAGGSDEQYF,TGTGCCAGCAGACGACTAGCGGGGGGGTCGGACGAGCAGTACTTC